This entry describes one TCR beta chain. Its cognate antigen is unknown. This CDR3 is built from 14 residues. V lost 4 bases to trimming and J lost 3 bases, with 14 bases between them. The germline CDR1 and CDR2 sequences are SGHDT and YYEEEE. The sample comes from a study of CD8 T cells in ankylosing spondylitis. Study observations and caveats: Prior work had noted some motif variants in reactive arthritis blood and synovial fluid. What appeared characteristic of ankylosing spondylitis blood was a TCR beta motif of fewer than ten highly homologous variants. CD8+ cells made up the disease-linked clones, which were relatively rare in peripheral blood.

Quantitative 5'-RACE with molecular barcodes was used to make the TCR beta libraries. TCRdb called the 5' RACE reads again in MiXCR, with one record for every CDR3 protein. The sample contains over 450,000 distinct CDR3 sequences, roughly 12% of which appear only once. The material sequenced was blood, either unsorted or a sorted T cell fraction (not recorded which). This sequence was found in a male donor with ankylosing spondylitis. This sequence joins TRBV5-6 and TRBJ2-7; possibly TRBD1 or TRBD2 for D (6 bases each). CDR3 nucleotides: TGTGCCAGCAGCGAGGGGGGAAACAACTACGAGCAGTACTTC. Protein sequence: CASSEGGNNYEQYF.